The clone carrying this T cell receptor (beta chain) has just a few counts. Via MiXCR, TCRdb re-called the RT-PCR reads, giving one row per CDR3 protein. The sample records about a million distinct CDR3 sequences, around 17% being singletons. The V gene lost 4 bases and the J gene lost 8 bases, with 11 bases spanning the gap. From germline, CDR1 is SGHTA and CDR2 FQGNSA. CDR3 size: 12 residues. These data come from a study of patients and donors after allogeneic stem cell transplantation. This clonotype was obtained from a human donor who was either an allogeneic HSCT recipient or a stem cell or donor lymphocyte infusion donor (not recorded which). It is not recorded whose cells these are; they may come from a transplant donor. The gene calls are TRBV7-2 and TRBJ1-2; D is unresolved. Sequencing was done on a sample of blood, either unsorted or a sorted T cell fraction (not recorded which). CDR3 region: CASSYSMAGYTF. The CDR3 DNA sequence: TGTGCCAGCAGCTACTCGATGGCAGGCTACACCTTC.